This entry describes one T cell receptor beta chain. The antigen remains unidentified. CDR1 is MGHRA and CDR2 is YSYEKL in the germline V gene. V dropped 0 bases and J dropped 5 bases, with 22 bases sitting between them. The CDR3 consists of 18 residues. This record belongs to a study of cytomegalovirus exposure and HLA in healthy donors. Whole-study results and caveats: The study put 150 to 200 TCR beta chains on its list as cytomegalovirus-associated.

Vbeta (60) and Jbeta (13) primers were used in the PCR. Measured with immunoSEQ multiplex PCR; TCRdb has only the in-frame clones, and not every one. The repertoire includes approximately 90,000 clones, more than 60% of them detected once, and roughly 2% sits in the top ten. The sequenced sample consisted of PBMCs. The chain recombines TRBV4-1 with TRBJ1-1; D is uncertain. This receptor was identified in a man aged 35-49 years in good health and CMV-seronegative. This CDR3 is CASSQDTDRLLRGTEAFF. In nucleotides, the CDR3 is TGCGCCAGCAGCCAAGATACGGACCGACTCCTTCGCGGGACTGAAGCTTTCTTT.